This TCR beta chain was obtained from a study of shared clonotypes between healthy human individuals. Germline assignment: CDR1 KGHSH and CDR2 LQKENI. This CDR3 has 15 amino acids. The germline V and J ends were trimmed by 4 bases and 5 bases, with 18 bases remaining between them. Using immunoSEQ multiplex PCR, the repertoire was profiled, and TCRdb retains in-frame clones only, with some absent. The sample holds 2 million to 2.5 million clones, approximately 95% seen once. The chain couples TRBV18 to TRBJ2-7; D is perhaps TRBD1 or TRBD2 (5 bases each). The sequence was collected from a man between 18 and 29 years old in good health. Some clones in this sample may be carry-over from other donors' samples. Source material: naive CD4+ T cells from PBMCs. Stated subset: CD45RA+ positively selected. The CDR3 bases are TGTGCCAGCTCACTACTCCTGGGGGTGGAGGACGAGCAGTACTTC. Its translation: CASSLLLGVEDEQYF. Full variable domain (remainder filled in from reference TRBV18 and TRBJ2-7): NAGVMQNPRHLVRRRGQEARLRCSPMKGHSHVYWYRQLPEEGLKFMVYLQKENIIDESGMPKERFSAEFPKEGPSILRIQQVVRGDSAAYFCASSLLLGVEDEQYFGPGTRLTVT.